The rows below give T cell receptor beta chains drawn from one sample of a study of control samples from healthy donors and cancer patients. Profiled with immunoSEQ multiplex PCR; TCRdb holds only in-frame clones, not every one. The table includes a few hundred thousand clones, roughly 90% detected once. Specimen: PBMCs. These receptors all come from a man aged 40-49 years with head and neck cancer. The CDR3 runs from the conserved cysteine through the conserved F or W. Each record gives: J gene, V gene, clone size, D gene, CDR3 DNA, CDR3 protein. A D gene is named only where the DNA matches it firmly. Clone size is stated in some rows and not others, as once, few, many or a class when expanded.

J gene: TRBJ2-7; V gene: TRBV10-3; clone size: .; D gene: .; CDR3 DNA: TGTGCCATGGGGCTCCATGAGCAGTACTTC; CDR3 protein: CAMGLHEQYF
J gene: TRBJ2-2; V gene: TRBV3-1/TRBV3-2; clone size: few; D gene: TRBD2; CDR3 DNA: TGTGCCAGCAGCCATAAAGGGCGGGGGATAACGAACACCGGGGAGCTGTTTTTT; CDR3 protein: CASSHKGRGITNTGELFF
J gene: TRBJ2-5; V gene: TRBV11-2; clone size: .; D gene: TRBD2; CDR3 DNA: TGTGCCAGCAGCTTAGAGGGGGGGAAAGAGACCCAGTACTTC; CDR3 protein: CASSLEGGKETQYF
J gene: TRBJ1-1; V gene: TRBV6-2/TRBV6-3; clone size: .; D gene: .; CDR3 DNA: TGTGCCAGCAGTTACCCGCGGCCAACCACTGAAGCTTTCTTT; CDR3 protein: CASSYPRPTTEAFF
J gene: TRBJ2-1; V gene: TRBV6-2/TRBV6-3; clone size: .; D gene: .; CDR3 DNA: TGTGCCAGCAGTTACTCAAGGACCCTAGGGGTTTACAATGAGCAGTTCTTC; CDR3 protein: CASSYSRTLGVYNEQFF
J gene: TRBJ2-1; V gene: TRBV7-9; clone size: .; D gene: .; CDR3 DNA: TGTGCCAGCAGCTGGGATCAGGGCCCGGAGTTCTTC; CDR3 protein: CASSWDQGPEFF
J gene: TRBJ1-2; V gene: TRBV2; clone size: many; D gene: .; CDR3 DNA: TGTGCCAGCAGTGAAGGGTGGGACTACAGCTACACCTTC; CDR3 protein: CASSEGWDYSYTF
J gene: TRBJ2-4; V gene: TRBV2; clone size: .; D gene: TRBD2; CDR3 DNA: TGTGCCAGCAGTGAGGGTGGGGCTAGCGGGAGAAAAAACATTCAGTACTTC; CDR3 protein: CASSEGGASGRKNIQYF
J gene: TRBJ1-1; V gene: TRBV6-5; clone size: .; D gene: .; CDR3 DNA: TGTGCCAGCACCGAAGGTGTGGTGAACACTGAAGCTTTCTTT; CDR3 protein: CASTEGVVNTEAFF
J gene: TRBJ2-1; V gene: TRBV7-3; clone size: once; D gene: TRBD2; CDR3 DNA: TGTGCCAGCAGCCCGGGACTAGCGGGGGCCGGTGAGCAGTTCTTC; CDR3 protein: CASSPGLAGAGEQFF
J gene: TRBJ2-5; V gene: TRBV5-1; clone size: .; D gene: TRBD1; CDR3 DNA: TGCGCCAGCAGCCCCGGTACAGGGGGCTATCAAGAGACCCAGTACTTC; CDR3 protein: CASSPGTGGYQETQYF
J gene: TRBJ1-4; V gene: TRBV5-1; clone size: .; D gene: .; CDR3 DNA: TGCGCCAGCAGCTCTGGACGGTCAGCAACTAATGAAAAACTGTTTTTT; CDR3 protein: CASSSGRSATNEKLFF
J gene: TRBJ2-3; V gene: TRBV27; clone size: .; D gene: TRBD2; CDR3 DNA: TGTGCCAGCAGTTTGCGCCTCGGGACTAGCGGGAATACGCAGTATTTT; CDR3 protein: CASSLRLGTSGNTQYF
J gene: TRBJ1-2; V gene: TRBV27; clone size: .; D gene: TRBD1; CDR3 DNA: TGTGCCAGCAGTCCAGGACAGGGGCGAGCTAACTATGGCTACACCTTC; CDR3 protein: CASSPGQGRANYGYTF
J gene: TRBJ2-7; V gene: TRBV7-2; clone size: .; D gene: TRBD1; CDR3 DNA: TGTGCCAGCATCGCCGGGACAGGGGATCTCGAGCAGTACTTC; CDR3 protein: CASIAGTGDLEQYF
J gene: TRBJ2-5; V gene: TRBV7-9; clone size: .; D gene: TRBD2; CDR3 DNA: TGTGCCAGCAGCCGATCACGGACTAGCGAGATGGAGACCCAGTACTTC; CDR3 protein: CASSRSRTSEMETQYF